This T cell receptor beta chain was captured by sequencing in a study of regulatory T cells in long-lasting Graves disease. The ends were cut back, 3 bases at V and 0 bases at J, with 12 bases in the middle. Germline V gene data show CDR1 as MDHEN and CDR2 as SYDVKM. The CDR3 has 16 residues. This clonotype was picked up many times. Library construction for TCR beta used iRepertoire HTBI primers and Arm-PCR of CDR3 regions. TCRdb redid the calling of the multiplex PCR reads with MiXCR, one entry per CDR3 protein. The sample yields about 210,000 distinct CDR3 sequences, around 19% seen once. The time point denotes: newly diagnosed GD, antithyroid drugs for less than 3 months. There was RNA extracted from PBMCs, and the TCR library was made from it. The data also belong to a second study, concerning T cells in Graves' hyperthyroidism and ophthalmopathy. That work adds: With the HTBI primer set, the TCR CDR3 went through a first round of RT-PCR.

V is TRBV28 and J is TRBJ2-4; D may be TRBD1 (6 bases). The sample in question was peripheral blood mononuclear cells (PBMCs), obtained at new diagnosis, from a patient treated with antithyroid drugs. This TCR was recovered from a woman aged 25 to 39 with Graves disease. The chain's CDR3 is CASSFVGRGAKNIQYF. In DNA, the CDR3 is TGTGCCAGCAGTTTTGTGGGCAGGGGAGCCAAAAACATTCAGTACTTC.